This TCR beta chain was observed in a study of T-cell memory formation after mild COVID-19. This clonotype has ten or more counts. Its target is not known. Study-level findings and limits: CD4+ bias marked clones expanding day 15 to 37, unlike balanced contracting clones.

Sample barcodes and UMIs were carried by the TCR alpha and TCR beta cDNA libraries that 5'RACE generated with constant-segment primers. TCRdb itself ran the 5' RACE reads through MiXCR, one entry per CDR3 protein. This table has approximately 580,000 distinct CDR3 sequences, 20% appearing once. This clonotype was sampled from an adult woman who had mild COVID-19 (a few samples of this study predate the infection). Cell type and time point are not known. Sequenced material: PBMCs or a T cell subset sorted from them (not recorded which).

The DNA of the CDR3 is TGCGCCAGCAGCTATTACCCTTTGGGACAGGCGAACGAGCAGTACTTC. This encodes CASSYYPLGQANEQYF. The genes are TRBV5-1 and TRBJ2-7; 8 nucleotides match TRBD1. CDR1 and CDR2 (germline): SGHRS, YFSETQ. This CDR3 is built from 16 residues. The trim removed 3 bases at V and 5 bases at J, leaving 13 bases unmatched.